Listed below are T cell receptor beta chains from one sample, sequenced in a study of blood T cell repertoires in COVID-19. TCRdb's copy holds only in-frame clones and misses some; the assay was immunoSEQ multiplex PCR. This table has 120,000 or so clones, approximately 80% appearing once. The sample comprised peripheral blood. The receptor source for this set is a human donor in a cohort sampled during active COVID-19. Each CDR3 is given with its conserved first and last residue. A D gene is named only where the DNA matches it firmly. Size is omitted from some rows. Given values are once, few, many or a class for expanded clones.

clone size	D gene	J gene	CDR3 length	V gene	CDR3 protein	CDR3 DNA
-	TRBD1	TRBJ1-1	14	TRBV30	CASLSKGANTEAFF	TGTGCCTCCCTTTCCAAGGGGGCGAACACTGAAGCTTTCTTT
-	-	TRBJ2-1	13	TRBV24-1	CATSLGANNEQFF	TGTGCCACCAGTTTGGGGGCCAACAATGAGCAGTTCTTC
-	TRBD1	TRBJ2-7	12	TRBV5-4	CASSYDREGQYF	TGTGCCAGCAGCTACGACAGGGAAGGGCAGTACTTC
-	TRBD1	TRBJ2-4	14	TRBV10-3	CAISQGTGSNIQYF	TGTGCCATCTCTCAGGGGACAGGGTCAAACATTCAGTACTTC
-	TRBD1	TRBJ1-5	15	TRBV6-6	CASIDRGRSNQPQHF	TGTGCCAGCATCGACAGGGGAAGGAGCAATCAGCCCCAGCATTTT
few	-	TRBJ2-7	13	TRBV19	CASKAGTSHEQYF	TGTGCCAGTAAAGCAGGGACTTCCCACGAGCAGTACTTC
once	-	TRBJ2-6	16	TRBV19	CASKGGGYSGANVLTF	TGTGCCAGCAAAGGCGGGGGCTACTCTGGGGCCAACGTCCTGACTTTC
-	-	TRBJ1-1	14	TRBV7-2	CASSSQGLNTEAFF	TGTGCCAGCAGCTCCCAGGGGTTGAACACTGAAGCTTTCTTT
-	-	TRBJ2-5	15	TRBV15	CATSSLTAAGETQYF	TGTGCCACCAGCAGTTTAACAGCCGCGGGAGAGACCCAGTACTTC
-	-	TRBJ1-1	15	TRBV9	CASSVDQGGNTEAFF	TGTGCCAGCAGCGTAGACCAGGGCGGTAACACTGAAGCTTTCTTT
few	-	TRBJ2-7	12	TRBV28	CASLKESYEQYF	TGTGCCAGCCTAAAGGAGTCCTACGAGCAGTACTTC
-	-	TRBJ1-2	12	TRBV2	CASSDPTGGYTF	TGTGCCAGCAGTGACCCGACTGGGGGCTACACCTTC
-	-	TRBJ1-1	11	TRBV20-1	CSARGETEAFF	TGCAGTGCCAGAGGGGAGACTGAAGCTTTCTTT
-	-	TRBJ1-5	16	TRBV28	CASSSAGPAGSQPQHF	TGTGCCAGCAGTTCCGCCGGGCCGGCGGGAAGTCAGCCCCAGCATTTT
-	-	TRBJ2-2	17	TRBV15	CATSRDSREGRTGELFF	TGTGCCACCAGCAGAGATTCCCGAGAGGGGAGGACCGGGGAGCTGTTTTTT
-	TRBD1	TRBJ1-1	15	TRBV9	CASSPLTGAGTEAFF	TGTGCCAGCAGCCCTTTGACAGGGGCGGGTACTGAAGCTTTCTTT
-	-	TRBJ2-1	15	TRBV28	CASSSDLGTYNEQFF	TGTGCCAGCAGTTCAGACCTTGGGACTTACAATGAGCAGTTCTTC
-	TRBD1	TRBJ1-1	15	TRBV10-3	CAISGRTGLNTEAFF	TGTGCCATCAGTGGTAGGACAGGCCTGAACACTGAAGCTTTCTTT
-	-	TRBJ1-2	17	TRBV25-1	CASSDPGAGGLNYGYTF	TGTGCCAGCAGTGACCCTGGGGCTGGCGGATTGAACTATGGCTACACCTTC
once	-	TRBJ1-1	13	TRBV6-5	CASQGYGNTEAFF	TGTGCCAGCCAGGGGTATGGGAACACTGAAGCTTTCTTT
-	-	TRBJ2-5	13	TRBV7-2	CASSFARGETQYF	TGTGCCAGCAGCTTCGCTAGAGGCGAGACCCAGTACTTC
few	-	TRBJ1-3	13	TRBV30	CAWAGDSGNTIYF	TGTGCCTGGGCCGGGGACTCTGGAAACACCATATATTTT
-	TRBD1	TRBJ1-1	15	TRBV5-1	CASSRPSQGDTEAFF	TGCGCCAGCAGCCGTCCGTCACAGGGGGACACTGAAGCTTTCTTT
-	-	TRBJ2-1	15	TRBV7-3	CASSLNPSAYNEQFF	TGTGCCAGCAGCTTAAACCCTAGCGCCTACAATGAGCAGTTCTTC
-	TRBD1	TRBJ1-4	13	TRBV27	CASSSSVGQGLFF	TGTGCCAGCAGTTCCTCGGTTGGACAGGGCCTGTTTTTT
-	TRBD2	TRBJ2-1	15	TRBV7-7	CASSLAGGPTNEQFF	TGTGCTAGCAGCCTGGCGGGGGGCCCAACCAATGAGCAGTTCTTC
-	-	TRBJ1-2	14	TRBV18	CASSPGEQDYGYTF	TGTGCCAGCTCACCCGGGGAGCAGGACTATGGCTACACCTTC
-	-	TRBJ1-1	12	TRBV20-1	CSASSGRFVAFF	TGCAGTGCTAGTAGTGGCCGCTTCGTAGCTTTCTTT
-	-	TRBJ2-6	15	TRBV18	CATIPRVRGANVLTF	TGTGCCACCATCCCGCGGGTCCGTGGGGCCAACGTCCTGACTTTC
-	-	TRBJ1-1	14	TRBV18	CASSLTNRDSEAFF	TGTGCCAGCTCACTTACTAACAGGGATTCTGAAGCTTTCTTT
-	TRBD1	TRBJ2-3	14	TRBV2	CASSEQGARDTQYF	TGTGCCAGCAGTGAACAGGGGGCGCGAGATACGCAGTATTTT
-	-	TRBJ1-4	14	TRBV5-5	CASRPGVENEKLFF	TGTGCCAGCAGGCCAGGGGTTGAGAATGAAAAACTGTTTTTT
-	TRBD1	TRBJ1-4	14	TRBV6-5	CASRDGTGNEKLFF	TGTGCCAGCAGGGACGGGACAGGGAATGAAAAACTGTTTTTT
once	-	TRBJ1-4	14	TRBV19	CASSIGRANEKLFF	TGTGCCAGTAGTATCGGGCGGGCTAATGAAAAACTGTTTTTT
-	-	TRBJ1-2	14	TRBV7-9	CASSLDGLGAGYTF	TGTGCCAGCAGCTTAGATGGATTGGGGGCCGGCTACACCTTC
-	TRBD1	TRBJ2-7	13	TRBV6-5	CASTRDSSYEQYF	TGTGCCAGCACCCGGGACAGTTCCTACGAGCAGTACTTC
-	-	TRBJ1-5	14	TRBV27	CASSFSQGMQPQHF	TGTGCCAGCAGTTTTTCGCAGGGGATGCAGCCCCAGCATTTT
-	-	TRBJ2-5	15	TRBV5-4	CASTLGGGDQETQYF	TGTGCCAGCACTTTGGGGGGTGGGGATCAAGAGACCCAGTACTTC
once	-	TRBJ2-2	14	TRBV7-9	CASSLVPNTGELFF	TGTGCCAGCAGCTTAGTTCCTAACACCGGGGAGCTGTTTTTT
-	-	TRBJ2-5	13	TRBV6-5	CASMRSQQETQYF	TGTGCCAGCATGAGATCTCAACAAGAGACCCAGTACTTC
-	-	TRBJ2-3	15	TRBV9	CASSVERGITDTQYF	TGTGCCAGCAGCGTAGAAAGGGGAATCACAGATACGCAGTATTTT
few	-	TRBJ2-7	13	TRBV28	CAIQTHSTYEQYF	TGTGCCATCCAAACACACAGTACCTACGAGCAGTACTTC
few	-	TRBJ1-1	14	TRBV18	CASSPAGTTTEAFF	TGTGCCAGCTCACCAGCCGGGACAACCACTGAAGCTTTCTTT
-	-	TRBJ2-3	16	TRBV27	CASSLSLGVRTDTQYF	TGTGCCAGCAGTTTAAGCCTCGGGGTTCGCACAGATACGCAGTATTTT
-	-	TRBJ2-3	13	TRBV3-1/TRBV3-2	CASSQDSLGTQYF	TGTGCCAGCAGCCAAGATAGCTTGGGTACGCAGTATTTT
-	TRBD1	TRBJ1-6	17	TRBV20-1	CSASVDRGNRFASPLHF	TGCAGTGCTAGTGTTGACAGGGGGAATCGGTTTGCCTCACCCCTCCACTTT